The clone carrying this T cell receptor (beta chain) has just a few counts. Its matching antigen is unknown. This record comes from a study of Graves' ophthalmopathy and Graves' hyperthyroidism. Notes on the study in general: Blood also harbored most expanded thyroid clonotypes above 0.001 frequency. Ophthalmopathy and stable hyperthyroidism were discriminated by a 13-signature model, with over 85% sensitivity and around 77% specificity.

Scientists amplified the TCR beta CDR3 regions from RNA transcripts. The first round was an RT-PCR with HTBI primers, and the second round was a multiplex PCR. Via MiXCR, TCRdb re-called the multiplex PCR reads, giving one row per CDR3 protein. The sample consists of about 550,000 distinct CDR3 sequences, 35% to 45% of them appearing once. Newly diagnosed hyperthyroidism donors, aged 18 to 65, duration under 2 months. The V segment lost 5 bases and the J segment 2 bases; nucleotides outside the gene matches: 12. This CDR3 has 18 residues. Germline V gives CDR1 SGHVS, CDR2 FQNEAQ. Specimen: peripheral blood or thyroid tissue (not recorded which). This sequence originates from an adult man with Graves' hyperthyroidism. The rearrangement links TRBV7-8 to TRBJ2-5; TRBD2 matches 12 bases. This CDR3 reads CASSQPVQGLAGQETQYF. In nucleotides, the CDR3 is TGTGCCAGCAGCCAACCAGTACAGGGACTAGCGGGTCAAGAGACCCAGTACTTC.